This TCR beta chain is from a study of T-cell memory formation after mild COVID-19. Background on the study: TCR clusters were mostly donor specific.

Study-wide results and caveats: Several responding clones turned up in pre-infection memory, indicating that cross-reactive memory may have taken part. A balance of CD4 and CD8 characterized clones contracting day 15 to 85, whereas later expanders leaned CD4+. The second-wave clones peaking on day 37 were not confirmed as SARS-CoV-2-specific.

The V and J ends lost 1 base and 3 bases respectively, with 8 bases between them. This CDR3 contains 14 residues. CDR1 and CDR2 (germline): SEHNR, FQNEAQ (reference sequence). This clonotype was picked up a small number of times. What it binds is unknown. TCRdb recomputed calls from the 5' RACE reads with MiXCR, one row per CDR3 protein. This repertoire shows 55,000 to 80,000 distinct CDR3 sequences, 9% to 9.5% found once; its top ten account for around 1.2%. V gene TRBV7-9 combines with J gene TRBJ2-3, with D possibly TRBD1 on 5 matching bases. This clonotype was sampled from a man aged 18-30 years who had mild COVID-19 (a few samples of this study predate the infection). Cell type and time point are not known. The sample consisted of PBMCs or a T cell subset sorted from them (not recorded which). CDR3 residues: CASSLDQGTDTQYF. Here the CDR3 DNA reads TGTGCCAGCAGCTTAGACCAGGGTACAGATACGCAGTATTTT.